This is a list of T cell receptor beta chains from one sample in a study of monozygotic twins with inflammatory bowel disease. After re-calling the 5' RACE reads, TCRdb lists one entry per CDR3 protein, DNA absent. The listing contains 150,000 to 200,000 distinct CDR3 sequences. Sequencing was performed on blood. The source is a human donor with ulcerative colitis or Crohn's disease, or a healthy co-twin of an affected twin (not recorded which). The CDR3 runs from the conserved cysteine through the conserved F or W. Size tells how often a clone was seen (once, few, many) or the class of an expanded clone, and some rows leave it out.

clone size: -
V gene: TRBV11-2
J gene: TRBJ1-1
CDR3 protein: CASGASLMNTEAFF

clone size: medium-sized
V gene: TRBV4-1
J gene: TRBJ2-7
CDR3 protein: CASSQERVSDEQYF

clone size: -
V gene: TRBV7-9
J gene: TRBJ2-7
CDR3 protein: CASSLPLAERATQYF

clone size: -
V gene: TRBV5-1
J gene: TRBJ1-4
CDR3 protein: CASRRQGNNEKLFF

clone size: -
V gene: TRBV20-1
J gene: TRBJ2-7
CDR3 protein: CSAEGESQNYEQYF

clone size: -
V gene: TRBV6-5
J gene: TRBJ2-2
CDR3 protein: CASSYGANTGELFF

clone size: -
V gene: TRBV7-3
J gene: TRBJ2-1
CDR3 protein: CASSSGTEYNEQFF

clone size: -
V gene: TRBV5-1
J gene: TRBJ2-1
CDR3 protein: CASSPVVGPRNEQFF

clone size: -
V gene: TRBV12-3/TRBV12-4
J gene: TRBJ2-7
CDR3 protein: CASSLVVGLDYEQYF

clone size: -
V gene: TRBV20-1
J gene: TRBJ1-1
CDR3 protein: CSARDRAHITEAFF

clone size: -
V gene: TRBV12-3/TRBV12-4
J gene: TRBJ1-4
CDR3 protein: CASSFDTGRNNEKLFF

clone size: -
V gene: TRBV5-1
J gene: TRBJ2-2
CDR3 protein: CASSLAPSGSGTGELFF

clone size: -
V gene: TRBV5-1
J gene: TRBJ1-1
CDR3 protein: CASSLGGDMNTEAFF

clone size: -
V gene: TRBV27
J gene: TRBJ1-6
CDR3 protein: CASSTNNSPLHF

clone size: -
V gene: TRBV28
J gene: TRBJ2-6
CDR3 protein: CASRKGGRQSGANVLTF

clone size: -
V gene: TRBV24-1
J gene: TRBJ2-1
CDR3 protein: CATSRRVPQDEQFF

clone size: -
V gene: TRBV15
J gene: TRBJ2-7
CDR3 protein: CATSSDRATPIYEQYF

clone size: -
V gene: TRBV6-5
J gene: TRBJ1-1
CDR3 protein: CASSYSRVGDTEAFF

clone size: -
V gene: TRBV24-1
J gene: TRBJ2-5
CDR3 protein: CATKSSGVETQYF

clone size: -
V gene: TRBV27
J gene: TRBJ2-5
CDR3 protein: CASSFPKPQETQYF